This T cell receptor beta chain appears in the sequencing data of a study of blood T cell repertoires in COVID-19. CDR3 size: 13 residues. In germline, CDR1 is KGHSH, CDR2 LQKENI. V dropped 7 bases and J dropped 7; count of bases not matched to a gene: 4. Assay used: immunoSEQ multiplex PCR; TCRdb lists only in-frame clones, some missing. The sample has more than 200,000 clones, about 87% seen once. This TCR was sampled from a man aged 65 to 85 with acute or convalescent COVID-19. This chain links TRBV18 with TRBJ2-4, with 10 bases fitting TRBD1. Sequencing was done on a sample of peripheral blood. The CDR3, as DNA: TGTGCCAGCTTGCGGGGACAGGGGAACATTCAGTACTTC. Residues: CASLRGQGNIQYF.